The clone carrying this T cell receptor (beta chain) was found a few times. Antigen: not known. PCR was performed using 60 Vbeta and 13 Jbeta primers. Sequenced by immunoSEQ multiplex PCR; TCRdb stores in-frame clones only, minus some. The table has about 150,000 clones, more than 9.5% seen once; the top ten hold 1.8%. The CDR3 length is 15 residues. In germline, CDR1 is SGHRS, CDR2 YFSETQ. The trim removed 0 bases at V and 2 bases at J, leaving 4 bases unmatched. The sample comes from a study of cytomegalovirus exposure and HLA in healthy donors. Overall study context: Of 398 genotyped donors, more than 75% clustered with self-reported Caucasian donors. Study results and limitations: Sequencing probably produced one cluster of sequence variants that were highly shared. Accurate prediction of HLA-A and HLA-B alleles (for most subjects) was reportedly achieved from TCR beta sequences. Specific recognition of CMV antigens was confirmed in vitro for a few chains (all CMV-associated).

The specimen sequenced was PBMCs. The rearrangement links TRBV5-1 to TRBJ2-5; 7 bases fit TRBD1. This TCR was recovered from a man in his forties or fifties in good health and CMV-seronegative. DNA of the CDR3: TGCGCCAGCAGCTTGGAGGGCAGGGGGCAAGAGACCCAGTACTTC. This gives the protein CASSLEGRGQETQYF.